The 28 T cell receptor beta chains given below trace back to one sample, sequenced in a study of T cells after yellow fever vaccination. TCRdb re-called the 5' RACE reads with MiXCR, one entry per CDR3 protein. The data show about 350,000 distinct CDR3 sequences, with 9.5% to 15% seen just once and 2.5% to 3.5% held by the top ten. The input for sequencing was CD4+ T cells sorted from PBMCs, taken 15 days after the yellow fever booster vaccination. Receptors originate from a man aged 18 to 30 who received the YFV17D yellow fever vaccine.

The chain joins TRBV7-9 to TRBJ2-5; D not certain. This CDR3 contains 13 residues. Germline V gene sequence: CDR1 SEHNR, CDR2 FQNEAQ (reference sequence). V lost 6 bases and J 4 bases, leaving 12 bases between the germline ends. The CDR3 spells CASRLLLGETQYF. CDR3 coding DNA: TGTGCCAGCAGGCTCTTGCTTGGAGAGACCCAGTACTTC.

In this sample, this clonotype turned up a few times. The chain has TRBV20-1 and TRBJ2-5; perhaps TRBD1 as D (6 bases). V was shortened by 2 bases and J by 1 base, with 17 bases between the two germline ends. Germline V lookup: CDR1 DFQATT, CDR2 SNEGSKA (reference sequence). This CDR3 is built from 16 residues. In DNA form, the CDR3 reads TGCAGTGCTAGACTGGGACATGCCACCCTCCAAGAGACCCAGTACTTC. Translated: CSARLGHATLQETQYF.

This clonotype was found many times. The chain combines TRBV5-8 with TRBJ2-3; weak D call: TRBD2 (6 bases). V lost 4 bases and J lost 2, with 11 bases in between. CDR1 is SGHTS and CDR2 is YDEGEE in the germline V gene. The CDR3 sequence is 14 residues long. Here the CDR3 DNA reads TGTGCCAGCAGCACCGGGACTTTCACAGATACGCAGTATTTT. Its protein product is CASSTGTFTDTQYF. Variable domain in full (rest from reference TRBV5-8 and TRBJ2-3): EAGVTQSPTHLIKTRGQQATLRCSPISGHTSVYWYQQALGLGLQFLLWYDEGEERNRGNFPPRFSGRQFPNYSSELNVNALELEDSALYLCASSTGTFTDTQYFGPGTRLTVL.

The chain uses TRBV9 and TRBJ2-5; D is undetermined. Germline CDR1 SGDLS, CDR2 YYNGEE. The CDR3 extends over 16 amino acids. V lost 2 bases, J lost 3 bases, and 17 bases lay in between. The CDR3 DNA is TGTGCCAGCAGCGTCGACTCGGGCCTCTCGAAAGAGACCCAGTACTTC. It translates to CASSVDSGLSKETQYF.

The chain couples TRBV5-1 to TRBJ1-2, with D possibly matching TRBD1 (5 bases). Germline V gene sequence: CDR1 SGHRS, CDR2 YFSETQ. This CDR3 is built from 14 residues. Trimming shortened V by 4 bases and J by 1 base, and 11 bases separated the two germline ends. For the CDR3, the DNA is TGCGCCAGCAGCCTCGTCGGGGGTAACTATGGCTACACCTTC. The encoded protein is CASSLVGGNYGYTF.

In this sample, this clonotype turned up many times. The CDR3 loop reads CASSLSQQETQYF. The CDR3 DNA is TGTGCCAGCAGCTTAAGCCAGCAAGAGACCCAGTACTTC. This rearrangement joins TRBV7-3 to TRBJ2-5; D call uncertain. There are 13 residues in the CDR3. Germline V CDR1 and CDR2: SGHTA, FQGTGA. Deletions cut 1 base from V and 2 bases from J, with 5 bases between.

This clonotype showed up just a few times. The V gene is TRBV4-2, the J gene TRBJ2-3; 10 bases match TRBD2. The CDR3 is 16 amino acids. Germline CDR1 is LGHNA and CDR2 is YNFKEQ. With 0 bases clipped from V and 5 bases from J, the junction kept 5 bases outside the gene matches. DNA of the CDR3: TGTGCCAGCAGCCAAGAAACGGGACTAGCGTTAGATACGCAGTATTTT. Protein sequence: CASSQETGLALDTQYF.

The chain combines TRBV7-6 with TRBJ2-4, with D possibly TRBD2 on 7 matching bases. The CDR3 runs to 18 residues. The V and J ends lost 5 bases and 0 bases respectively, with 20 bases between them. The germline CDR1 and CDR2 sequences are SGHVS and FNYEAQ. CDR3: CASSLEAGAGVAKNIQYF. In DNA form, the CDR3 reads TGTGCCAGCAGCCTCGAGGCGGGGGCGGGTGTAGCCAAAAACATTCAGTACTTC.

This clonotype has ten or more counts. The V and J genes are TRBV7-3 and TRBJ2-1; D might be TRBD1 or TRBD2, each matching 5 bases. Germline V gives CDR1 SGHTA, CDR2 FQGTGA. Trimming took 5 bases from V and 12 from J, leaving 20 bases between them. The CDR3 has 14 residues. The CDR3 sequence: CASSPSGPPDAQFF. The DNA of the CDR3 is TGTGCCAGCAGCCCCTCGGGGCCGCCGGACGCGCAGTTCTTC.

This clonotype was counted ten times or more. This CDR3 is CASSHPTFSGGWTDTQYF. In nucleotides, the CDR3 is TGCGCCAGCAGCCACCCAACCTTTAGCGGGGGGTGGACAGATACGCAGTATTTT. The gene calls are TRBV4-3 and TRBJ2-3; 10 bases agree with TRBD2. The V gene's germline CDR1 is LGHNA and CDR2 YSLEER. J gave up 3 bases and V 3 bases, and 12 bases lay outside the gene matches. CDR3 length equals 18 residues.

V and J are TRBV9 and TRBJ2-6; D gene ambiguous. Germline V gene data show CDR1 as SGDLS and CDR2 as YYNGEE. CDR3 length: 14 amino acids. V was pared by 0 bases and J by 1 base, with 2 bases between. The CDR3 region is CASSVVSGANVLTF. CDR3 DNA: TGTGCCAGCAGCGTAGTGTCTGGGGCCAACGTCCTGACTTTC.

This chain connects TRBV4-1 to TRBJ1-3; TRBD1 is a possible D gene (6 bases). This CDR3 has 15 amino acids. Germline V lookup: CDR1 MGHRA, CDR2 YSYEKL. Trimming removed 1 base from V and 7 bases from J, with 14 bases in between. The DNA for the CDR3 is TGCGCCAGCAGCCAAGGGAGTCAGAGGGGGAACACCATATATTTT. Translated, it gives CASSQGSQRGNTIYF.

V gene TRBV5-6 combines with J gene TRBJ2-3; D not certain. The V gene lost 1 base and the J gene lost 0 bases, with 9 bases spanning the gap. The CDR3 has 15 residues. The germline CDR1 and CDR2 sequences are SGHDT and YYEEEE. The CDR3 DNA reads as TGTGCCAGCAGCTTGAGGGTGATTAGCACAGATACGCAGTATTTT. Translation: CASSLRVISTDTQYF. The full variable domain, rest sourced from reference TRBV5-6 and TRBJ2-3, is DAGVTQSPTHLIKTRGQQVTLRCSPKSGHDTVSWYQQALGQGPQFIFQYYEEEERQRGNFPDRFSGHQFPNYSSELNVNALLLGDSALYLCASSLRVISTDTQYFGPGTRLTVL.

The genes are TRBV11-3 and TRBJ1-1, with TRBD1 matching over 9 bases. The CDR3 runs to 16 residues. Germline CDR1 SGHNT, CDR2 YENEEA. The junction had 6 bases not matched to a gene; V was cut back by 3 bases and J by 1 base. This chain's CDR3 is CASSLGQGRENTEAFF. The CDR3 bases are TGTGCCAGCAGCTTGGGACAGGGTAGGGAGAACACTGAAGCTTTCTTT.

This clonotype was found a few times. This chain links TRBV4-2 with TRBJ1-5; a weak D match, TRBD1 (6 bases). CDR1 and CDR2 (germline): LGHNA, YNFKEQ. This CDR3 region has 15 residues. Trimming cost V 0 bases and J 3 bases, with 9 bases left between them. CDR3 DNA sequence: TGTGCCAGCAGCCAAGAGTGGACAGTCAATCAGCCCCAGCATTTT. Translated, it gives CASSQEWTVNQPQHF.

This clonotype has a handful of counts. This sequence joins TRBV12-3 or TRBV12-4 and TRBJ1-1, with 7 positions matching TRBD1. V shed 4 bases, J shed 0 bases, and the junction held 11 bases outside the gene matches. This CDR3 comprises 17 residues. The CDR3 nucleotides read TGTGCCAGCAGTTGGTGGACAGGACGCGGGATGAACACTGAAGCTTTCTTT. Translating gives CASSWWTGRGMNTEAFF.

This clonotype was found a few times. V is TRBV24-1 and J is TRBJ2-7; 8 bases are shared with TRBD1. The CDR3 has 19 residues. The germline gives CDR1 KGHDR, CDR2 SFDVKD. The V segment lost 4 bases and the J segment 3 bases; nucleotides outside the gene matches: 19. The CDR3 region has the DNA TGTGCCACCAGTGACTCCGGACAGGGTTATATCCCCCTCGGCTACGAGCAGTACGTC. Translated: CATSDSGQGYIPLGYEQYV.

This clonotype was observed a handful of times. V and J are TRBV28 and TRBJ1-2; D perhaps matches TRBD1 (5 bases). Germline CDR1 MDHEN, CDR2 SYDVKM. Trimming took off 1 base at V and 4 bases at J, with 13 bases between the two ends. This CDR3 contains 15 residues. In DNA form, the CDR3 reads TGTGCCAGCAGTTTATCCCCGGGGCCGAGCTATGGCTACACCTTC. Protein: CASSLSPGPSYGYTF.

This clonotype was counted many times. This sequence joins TRBV20-1 and TRBJ1-1; no reliable D call. This CDR3 is built from 14 residues. V was cut by 2 bases and J by 4 bases, with 14 bases left in between. The germline CDR1 and CDR2 sequences are DFQATT and SNEGSKA (reference sequence). The CDR3 here is CSARHQARGTEAFF. The CDR3 bases are TGCAGTGCTAGACACCAAGCACGTGGCACTGAAGCTTTCTTT.

This clonotype was detected only a few times. This sequence joins TRBV19 and TRBJ2-2; the match to TRBD1 covers 10 bases. The CDR3 is made up of 15 amino acids. Germline CDR1 and CDR2: LNHDA and SQIVND (reference sequence). V shed 4 bases and J 4 bases; nucleotides not matched to a gene: 3. The CDR3 region is CASSTRTGGTGELFF. Written as DNA, the CDR3 is TGTGCCAGTAGTACCCGGACAGGGGGCACCGGGGAGCTGTTTTTT.

This clonotype has only a few counts. This chain uses TRBV11-2 with TRBJ2-4; weak D call: TRBD1 (6 bases). Germline CDR1 reads SGHAT; CDR2 reads FQNNGV. The CDR3 runs 14 residues. The V gene lost 3 bases and the J gene lost 8 bases, with 14 bases spanning the gap. The CDR3 DNA reads TGTGCCAGCAGCTTGACTCAGGGGTCAGACATTCAGTACTTC. The encoded protein is CASSLTQGSDIQYF. The whole variable domain, remainder taken from reference TRBV11-2 and TRBJ2-4, is EAGVAQSPRYKIIEKRQSVAFWCNPISGHATLYWYQQILGQGPKLLIQFQNNGVVDDSQLPKDRFSAERLKGVDSTLKIQPAKLEDSAVYLCASSLTQGSDIQYFGAGTRLSVL.

This chain uses TRBV6-5 with TRBJ2-7, with 8 bases identical to TRBD1. Germline V lookup: CDR1 MNHEY, CDR2 SVGAGI. Trimming removed 6 bases from V and 6 bases from J; junction bases left unmatched: 10. The CDR3 totals 14 residues. CDR3 nucleotide sequence: TGTGCCAGCAGGCCCGAGGTCAGGGGGCCCGAGCAGTACGTC. It codes for CASRPEVRGPEQYV.

Only a few counts were recorded for this clonotype. The gene calls are TRBV11-2 and TRBJ2-5; 8 nucleotides match TRBD2. CDR1 is SGHAT and CDR2 is FQNNGV in the germline V gene. After removal of 5 bases from V and 4 bases from J, the junction contained 9 bases not matched to a gene. This CDR3 has 15 amino acids. The CDR3 bases are TGTGCCAGCAGCGGCGCCGGGGGGGCCGGAGAGACCCAGTACTTC. Translating it yields CASSGAGGAGETQYF. Filled out from reference TRBV11-2 and TRBJ2-5, the complete variable domain reads EAGVAQSPRYKIIEKRQSVAFWCNPISGHATLYWYQQILGQGPKLLIQFQNNGVVDDSQLPKDRFSAERLKGVDSTLKIQPAKLEDSAVYLCASSGAGGAGETQYFGPGTRLLVL.

V is TRBV7-9 and J is TRBJ2-1, with 8 bases lining up with TRBD1. CDR1 and CDR2 (germline): SEHNR, FQNEAQ (reference sequence). The CDR3 is 15 amino acids. Trimming took 8 bases from V and 4 from J; bases not matched to a gene: 10. The CDR3 DNA sequence: TGTGCCAGCCAAACAGGGGGAGATCTGTACAATGAGCAGTTCTTC. It is translated as CASQTGGDLYNEQFF.

This clonotype was counted a few times. The CDR3 loop reads CSAREGAVRPLHF. CDR3 DNA sequence: TGCAGTGCTAGGGAAGGGGCTGTCCGGCCCCTCCACTTT. V usage is TRBV20-1 and J usage is TRBJ1-6; a weak D match, TRBD1 (5 bases). V was shortened by 3 bases and J by 13 bases, with 16 bases between the two germline ends. The CDR3 sequence is 13 residues long. The germline gives CDR1 DFQATT, CDR2 SNEGSKA (reference sequence).

This clonotype was detected many times. V gene TRBV11-2 combines with J gene TRBJ2-1; tentatively, D is TRBD2 (6 bases). Trimming cost V 5 bases and J 0 bases, with 14 bases left between them. CDR1 SGHAT and CDR2 FQNNGV come from the germline V gene. The CDR3 sequence is 16 residues long. The CDR3 region has the DNA TGTGCCAGCAGCAGAGTGCGGGGATCCTCCTACAATGAGCAGTTCTTC. Protein: CASSRVRGSSYNEQFF.

This clonotype appeared a few times. The junction departs from germline at one end; a sequencing error may be responsible. The V call is TRBV12-3 or TRBV12-4, the J call TRBJ2-3, with a tentative D call TRBD1 (5 bases). The CDR3 is 14 amino acids. CDR3 sequence reads: CASRLDRSTDTQYF. CDR3 coding DNA: TGTGCCAGCAGATTAGACAGAAGCACAGATACGCAGTATTTT.

The table lists this clonotype with many counts. The chain couples TRBV18 to TRBJ2-7; possibly TRBD1 for D (6 bases). Germline-derived CDR1 and CDR2 are KGHSH and LQKENI. The CDR3 has 14 amino acids. The V gene lost 6 bases and the J gene lost 0 bases, with 12 bases spanning the gap. The DNA of the CDR3 is TGTGCCAGCTCCCACCCGGACAGCTCCTACGAGCAGTACTTC. Encoded protein: CASSHPDSSYEQYF.